A single sample is the source of the 15 T cell receptor beta chains below, sequenced in a study of identical twins. Via MiXCR, TCRdb re-called the 5' RACE reads, giving one row per CDR3 protein. There are approximately 500,000 distinct CDR3 sequences in the sample; approximately 16% occur only once, and about 0.4% lies in the top ten. The same data also went into a second study, on yellow fever vaccine responses in identical twins.

Sequenced input: CD4+ T cells sorted from blood. The receptor source for this set is a woman younger than 30 in good health.

The rearrangement links TRBV28 to TRBJ2-7; maybe TRBD1 (5 bases). V was cut by 5 bases and J by 1 base, with 12 bases left in between. The CDR3 extends over 14 amino acids. CDR1 MDHEN and CDR2 SYDVKM come from the germline V gene. This chain's CDR3 is CASSKTASSYEQYV. The DNA for the CDR3 is TGTGCCAGCAGTAAGACAGCCTCATCCTACGAGCAGTACGTC.

This clonotype was detected a few times. The chain employs TRBV6-2 or TRBV6-3 and TRBJ2-1, with 8 bases aligning to TRBD2. V trimming: 1 base; J trimming: 8 bases; junction bases outside the gene matches: 13. CDR1 is MNHEY and CDR2 is SVGEGT in the germline V gene. The CDR3 consists of 17 residues. As DNA, the CDR3 is TGTGCCAGCAGTTACTTTGGCGGGGGGCTTAATCTCGATGAGCAGTTCTTC. Protein sequence: CASSYFGGGLNLDEQFF.

The chain joins TRBV7-3 to TRBJ2-1; 10 positions agree with TRBD2. Losses at the gene ends were 5 bases for V and 8 bases for J; bases not matched to a gene: 12. Germline V gives CDR1 SGHTA, CDR2 FQGTGA. This CDR3 contains 16 residues. The DNA for the CDR3 is TGTGCCAGCAGCGCCGGACTAGCGGAGGCTCGGGATGAGCAGTTCTTC. It translates to CASSAGLAEARDEQFF.

The sample holds one count of this clonotype. The CDR3 is CSARRGNLFPEQYF. The CDR3 region has the DNA TGCAGTGCTAGACGGGGGAATTTATTCCCCGAGCAGTACTTC. V gene TRBV20-1 combines with J gene TRBJ2-7, with D possibly TRBD2 on 6 matching bases. V lost 2 bases and J lost 6, with 17 bases in between. CDR3 size: 14 residues. In germline, CDR1 is DFQATT, CDR2 SNEGSKA (reference sequence).

The rearrangement links TRBV7-9 to TRBJ1-1, with a tentative D call TRBD1 (5 bases). This CDR3 comprises 16 residues. V lost 1 base and J 1 base, leaving 13 bases between the germline ends. Looked up from germline, CDR1 is SEHNR and CDR2 is FQNEAQ (reference sequence). The CDR3 DNA is TGTGCCAGCAGCTTAGGTTTGCAGGGATGGAACACTGAAGCTTTCTTT. Translating it yields CASSLGLQGWNTEAFF.

The chain combines TRBV23-1 with TRBJ2-3, with 8 bases fitting TRBD1. TRBV23-1 is identified as an open reading frame with a role that is uncertain. V trimming: 8 bases; J trimming: 4 bases; junction bases outside the gene matches: 20. The CDR3 spans 18 residues. CDR3 sequence reads: CASPALRYRGNGADTQYF. The CDR3 nucleotides read TGCGCCAGCCCCGCCCTTCGCTACAGGGGGAATGGCGCAGATACGCAGTATTTT.

This clonotype was seen a handful of times. The rearrangement joins TRBV5-1 to TRBJ2-1, with D possibly TRBD1 on 5 matching bases. The CDR3 is 14 amino acids. From germline, CDR1 is SGHRS and CDR2 YFSETQ. V gave up 0 bases and J gave up 9 bases, with 13 bases separating them. CDR3 amino acids: CASSLEAGQGEQFF. The CDR3 nucleotides read TGCGCCAGCAGCTTGGAGGCAGGGCAAGGTGAGCAGTTCTTC. The full variable domain, completed using reference TRBV5-1 and TRBJ2-1, is KAGVTQTPRYLIKTRGQQVTLSCSPISGHRSVSWYQQTPGQGLQFLFEYFSETQRNKGNFPGRFSGRQFSNSRSEMNVSTLELGDSALYLCASSLEAGQGEQFFGPGTRLTVL.

This clonotype was observed a handful of times. The chain has TRBV11-2 and TRBJ2-3; TRBD2 matches 15 bases. CDR3 size: 18 residues. The germline CDR1 and CDR2 sequences are SGHAT and FQNNGV. The ends lost 2 bases at V and 0 bases at J; junction bases unmatched: 3. This CDR3 reads CASSLWGLAGGSTDTQYF. In DNA, the CDR3 is TGTGCCAGCAGCTTATGGGGACTAGCGGGAGGAAGCACAGATACGCAGTATTTT.

This chain joins TRBV29-1 and TRBJ2-1, with D possibly TRBD2 on 5 matching bases. The CDR3 runs 15 residues. Trimming cost V 1 base and J 0 bases, with 10 bases left between them. The germline V gene encodes CDR1 SQVTM and CDR2 ANQGSEA. The CDR3, as DNA: TGCAGCGTTGAAGGGACGGGAAGCTCCTACAATGAGCAGTTCTTC. Protein sequence: CSVEGTGSSYNEQFF.

The sample holds a few counts of this clonotype. The chain uses TRBV5-1 and TRBJ2-7; 7 nucleotides match TRBD2. V shed 3 bases and J 1 base; nucleotides not matched to a gene: 7. The germline gives CDR1 SGHRS, CDR2 YFSETQ. CDR3 length: 15 amino acids. The CDR3 region has the DNA TGCGCCAGCAGCTACGACAGCGGGGTTTCCTACGAGCAGTACTTC. Protein sequence: CASSYDSGVSYEQYF. Drawing the rest from reference TRBV5-1 and TRBJ2-7, the complete variable domain is KAGVTQTPRYLIKTRGQQVTLSCSPISGHRSVSWYQQTPGQGLQFLFEYFSETQRNKGNFPGRFSGRQFSNSRSEMNVSTLELGDSALYLCASSYDSGVSYEQYFGPGTRLTVT.

This clonotype has more than one count but fewer than ten. V and J are TRBV6-1 and TRBJ1-2; TRBD1 matches 8 bases. The germline CDR1 and CDR2 sequences are MNHNS and SASEGT. With 5 bases clipped from V and 5 bases from J, the junction kept 13 bases outside the gene matches. There are 16 residues in the CDR3. The CDR3 coding sequence is TGTGCCAGCAGTAAGACAGGGGCCAACCGACAATATGGCTACACCTTC. Translating it yields CASSKTGANRQYGYTF.

This clonotype was observed many times. The V call is TRBV6-1, the J call TRBJ1-5; 8 bases are a match to TRBD1. Trimming removed 2 bases from V and 7 bases from J; junction bases left unmatched: 4. This CDR3 has 14 residues. Germline loops: CDR1 MNHNS, CDR2 SASEGT. In DNA form, the CDR3 reads TGTGCCAGCAGTGAACAGGGGGCTGAACAGCCCCAGCATTTT. Protein product: CASSEQGAEQPQHF.

This clonotype was found a few times. The chain is built from TRBV25-1 and TRBJ1-1; D gene uncertain. V gave up 5 bases and J gave up 0 bases, with 13 bases separating them. The CDR3 sequence is 15 residues long. Germline V gives CDR1 MGHDK, CDR2 SYGVNS. Here the CDR3 reads CASSTTAVMNTEAFF. CDR3 coding DNA: TGTGCCAGCAGTACCACAGCCGTTATGAACACTGAAGCTTTCTTT.

This clonotype was found many times. This chain connects TRBV5-1 to TRBJ1-5; the D gene is possibly TRBD1 (5 bases). V lost 2 bases to trimming and J lost 5 bases, with 14 bases between them. CDR3 length: 15 residues. The germline V gene encodes CDR1 SGHRS and CDR2 YFSETQ. DNA for the CDR3: TGCGCCAGCAGCTTAGGACAATCTTGGGATCAGCCCCAGCATTTT. Its protein product is CASSLGQSWDQPQHF. Filled out from reference TRBV5-1 and TRBJ1-5, the complete variable domain reads KAGVTQTPRYLIKTRGQQVTLSCSPISGHRSVSWYQQTPGQGLQFLFEYFSETQRNKGNFPGRFSGRQFSNSRSEMNVSTLELGDSALYLCASSLGQSWDQPQHFGDGTRLSIL.

This clonotype was counted many times. This rearrangement joins TRBV7-3 to TRBJ2-1, with no clear D. CDR3 size: 13 residues. The germline V gene has CDR1 SGHTA and CDR2 FQGTGA. V was pared by 2 bases and J by 9 bases, with 11 bases between. DNA for the CDR3: TGTGCCAGCAGCTTACTTTCGGATGGTGAGCAGTTCTTC. Protein product: CASSLLSDGEQFF.